A single sample is the source of the 8 T cell receptor beta chains below, sequenced in a study of CD8+ T cells in alopecia areata. After isolation, RNA underwent reverse transcription to generate cDNA as the sequencing template. Assay used: immunoSEQ multiplex PCR; TCRdb lists only in-frame clones, some missing. The sample records some 30,000 clones, approximately 65% being singletons. Material for sequencing was NKG2D-high CD8+ T cells sorted from blood. The source of these receptors is a human donor with alopecia areata.

The V call is TRBV28, the J call TRBJ2-3; 13 positions match TRBD2. V lost 7 bases and J lost 4; bases outside the gene matches: 29. There are 23 residues in the CDR3. Germline V gene data show CDR1 as MDHEN and CDR2 as SYDVKM. Here the CDR3 reads CASTHPQGSTSGRSVRSPDTQYF. The CDR3, as DNA: TGTGCCAGCACCCACCCCCAGGGGTCGACTAGCGGGAGGTCGGTTAGGAGCCCAGATACGCAGTATTTT.

The J gene is TRBJ2-2, the V gene TRBV30; D is unclear. V was clipped by 2 bases and J by 3 bases, with 10 bases between them. CDR3 length: 14 amino acids. The germline CDR1 and CDR2 sequences are GTSNPN and SVGIG (reference sequence). The chain's CDR3 is CAWSSISDTGELFF. In DNA form, the CDR3 reads TGTGCCTGGAGTAGTATAAGCGACACCGGGGAGCTGTTTTTT. Using reference TRBV30 and TRBJ2-2 for the parts outside the CDR3, the full variable domain is SQTIHQWPATLVQPVGSPLSLECTVEGTSNPNLYWYRQAAGRGLQLLFYSVGIGQISSEVPQNLSASRPQDRQFILSSKKLLLSDSGFYLCAWSSISDTGELFFGEGSRLTVL.

CDR3 in DNA: TGTGCCAGCAGCTCGATCGGACAGGCCCTCCCGAGAACTGAAGCTTTCTTT. Translated, it gives CASSSIGQALPRTEAFF. The chain uses TRBV7-9 and TRBJ1-1; 7 bases line up with TRBD1. With 4 bases clipped from V and 5 bases from J, the junction kept 16 bases outside the gene matches. Germline-derived CDR1 and CDR2 are SEHNR and FQNEAQ (reference sequence). The CDR3 has 17 residues. Full variable domain (rest looked up from reference TRBV7-9 and TRBJ1-1): DTGVSQNPRHKITKRGQNVTFRCDPISEHNRLYWYRQTLGQGPEFLTYFQNEAQLEKSRLLSDRFSAERPKGSFSTLEIQRTEQGDSAMYLCASSSIGQALPRTEAFFGQGTRLTVV.

J is TRBJ2-7 and V is TRBV18; no definite D call. The germline V and J ends were trimmed by 3 bases and 1 base, with 16 bases remaining between them. CDR1 is KGHSH, CDR2 LQKENI, per germline. This CDR3 region has 16 residues. CDR3: CASSPGSQDLSYEQYF. In DNA form, the CDR3 reads TGTGCCAGCTCACCGGGCTCGCAGGACCTTTCCTACGAGCAGTACTTC.

The V gene is TRBV15, the J gene TRBJ1-5; D not certain. This CDR3 is 16 amino acids long. Germline V CDR1 and CDR2: LNHNV, YYDKDF (reference sequence). The ends were cut back, 0 bases at V and 0 bases at J, with 9 bases in the middle. CDR3 nucleotide sequence: TGTGCCACCAGCAGAGAGCGGGCCCCTAGCAATCAGCCCCAGCATTTT. Residues: CATSRERAPSNQPQHF.

The V call is TRBV5-1, the J call TRBJ1-2; maybe TRBD1 (5 bases). The V end lost 0 bases, the J end lost 7 bases, and 16 bases lay between the germline ends. The V gene's germline CDR1 is SGHRS and CDR2 YFSETQ. The CDR3 extends over 15 amino acids. Here the CDR3 DNA reads TGCGCCAGCAGCTTGGACCGCCGGGGGGTAGGTGGCTACACCTTC. It specifies CASSLDRRGVGGYTF.

V gene TRBV11-3 combines with J gene TRBJ2-7, with TRBD2 matching over 9 bases. V was clipped by 4 bases and J by 4 bases; unmatched bases: 14. The germline V gene has CDR1 SGHNT and CDR2 YENEEA. This CDR3 has 17 residues. The CDR3 DNA reads as TGTGCCAGCAGCTCCGGGACTAGCTCCGATGCTGGTTACGAGCAGTACTTC. As protein: CASSSGTSSDAGYEQYF.

In DNA form, the CDR3 reads TGCAGCGGCCTAGGGGAGGGGGCCCCCGGGGAGCTGTTTTTT. Protein sequence: CSGLGEGAPGELFF. The chain uses TRBV29-1 and TRBJ2-2; the D gene could be TRBD1 or TRBD2 (7 bases each). This CDR3 has 14 residues. The V gene's germline CDR1 is SQVTM and CDR2 ANQGSEA. V lost 7 bases and J lost 6, with 18 bases in between.